The T cell receptor beta chain under discussion was sequenced for a study of OX40 agonist ivuxolimab in advanced cancers. Sequenced by immunoSEQ multiplex PCR; TCRdb stores in-frame clones only, minus some. The repertoire consists of about 120,000 clones, with around 89% occurring once and the leading ten covering roughly 0.59%. Looked up from germline, CDR1 is SGHVS and CDR2 is FQNEAQ. CDR3 size: 15 residues. V was trimmed by 1 base and J by 0 bases, leaving 7 bases between them. The TCR comes from an adult with an advanced solid tumor such as melanoma, head and neck, liver or kidney cancer. The chain combines TRBV7-8 with TRBJ1-3; no clear D gene. The specimen comprised CD4+ or CD8+ T cells sorted from blood, sampled in a trial of the OX40 agonist ivuxolimab. CDR3 in amino acids: CASSLVGSSGNTIYF. DNA for the CDR3: TGTGCCAGCAGCTTAGTCGGTAGCTCTGGAAACACCATATATTTT.